This T cell receptor beta chain stems from a study of shared clonotypes between healthy human individuals. Across the study: The donor pool was made up of a couple of women and a few men aged 18 to 49.

The V end was cut by 1 base, the J end by 3 bases, with 14 bases between. The CDR3 is 15 residues long. Germline CDR1 reads SGDLS; CDR2 reads YYNGEE. Libraries were prepared by immunoSEQ multiplex PCR; TCRdb keeps only in-frame clonotypes and omits some of them. The profile shows approximately 1,500,000 clones, around 97% of them singletons. For this clone: Its antigen is as yet unknown.

Findings of the study overall: Memory subsets generally showed lower estimated richness than naive subsets. Few donors restricted represented genetic and exposure-history diversity.

This clonotype was sampled from a man younger than 45 in good health. Sequenced input: naive CD4+ T cells sorted from blood. Noted subset: CD45RA+ positively selected. The chain uses TRBV9 and TRBJ2-7, with D perhaps TRBD1 (6 bases). The CDR3, as DNA: TGTGCCAGCAGCGTAAGCCCCACAGGGTTCTACGAGCAGTACTTC. It is translated as CASSVSPTGFYEQYF.